This is a list of T cell receptor beta chains from one sample in a study of cytomegalovirus exposure and HLA in healthy donors. Clones were read by immunoSEQ multiplex PCR, and TCRdb kept only the in-frame ones, dropping some. Found here are 150,000 to 200,000 clones, around 76% of them singletons; the top ten hold around 2%. Source material: PBMCs. The receptors were gathered from a woman in her twenties or thirties in good health and CMV-seropositive. CDR3s include the opening cysteine and the closing phenylalanine or tryptophan. The D gene is left open where the match is weak. Clone size is given for some rows only: seen once, a few or many times, or a class if the clone is expanded.

TRBJ1-4 TRBD1 . TRBV6-5 TGTGCCAGCAGGGACAGGGAAGAAAAACTGTTTTTT CASRDREEKLFF
TRBJ1-3 . . TRBV19 TGTGCCAGTAGAATTTCGGGAGACTCTGGAAACACCATATATTTT CASRISGDSGNTIYF
TRBJ2-7 TRBD1 few TRBV18 TGTGCCAGCTCACCACCGACAGGGGGCTACGAGCAGTACTTC CASSPPTGGYEQYF
TRBJ2-1 TRBD2 . TRBV27 TGTGCCAGCAGGCGGGAGGTAAATTTGTATGAGCAGTTCTTC CASRREVNLYEQFF
TRBJ1-1 TRBD1 . TRBV28 TGTGCCTGCCGGACAGGGGGGGCTGAAGCTTTCTTT CACRTGGAEAFF
TRBJ2-3 . . TRBV5-4 TGTGCCAGCAGCCCTCTCAGGGGCACAGATACGCAGTATTTT CASSPLRGTDTQYF
TRBJ2-3 . . TRBV13 TGTGCCAGCAGTCCGGCGGGGGCCACAGATACGCAGTATTTT CASSPAGATDTQYF
TRBJ1-2 . . TRBV7-7 TGTGCCACCCCGAGGTATGGCTACACCTTC CATPRYGYTF
TRBJ2-7 TRBD1 . TRBV7-9 TGTGCCAGCAGCTCGACAGGGATCTCCTACGAGCAGTACTTC CASSSTGISYEQYF
TRBJ2-7 . . TRBV5-1 TGCGCCAGCAGCTTGGCCGGGGGGCTCTACGAGCAGTACTTC CASSLAGGLYEQYF
TRBJ2-7 TRBD2 . TRBV13 TGTGCCAGCAGCCCCCGGAACGGGAGGCCACCCTACGAGCAGTACTTC CASSPRNGRPPYEQYF
TRBJ2-5 TRBD2 . TRBV5-1 TGCGCCAGCAGCCCTGGGGCTAGCGGGGAAGAGACCCAGTACTTC CASSPGASGEETQYF
TRBJ2-7 . . TRBV6-5 TGTGCCAGCAGCCGCCAGAGCGGTTCCTACGAGCAGTACTTC CASSRQSGSYEQYF
TRBJ2-5 . . TRBV27 TGTGCCAGCAGTTTGCGGGGACGGGAGACCCAGTACTTC CASSLRGRETQYF
TRBJ1-4 . few TRBV18 TGTGCCAGCTCTCTTACCTCAGGCGCAACTAATGAAAAACTGTTTTTT CASSLTSGATNEKLFF
TRBJ1-1 TRBD1 few TRBV18 TGTGCCAGCTCACGAGACAGGGGGGCTGAAGCTTTCTTT CASSRDRGAEAFF
TRBJ2-1 . . TRBV4-1 TGCGCCAGCAGCCAAGATTCTGGGGGCAGAAGGGCGTTCTTC CASSQDSGGRRAFF
TRBJ2-5 TRBD2 . TRBV4-1 TGCGCCAGCAGCCAAGTGGGTGGGAGGGAGCAGTACTTC CASSQVGGREQYF
TRBJ2-7 TRBD2 . TRBV9 TGTGCCAGCAGCGTAAGTACTAGCGGGAGTTCCGAGCAGTACTTC CASSVSTSGSSEQYF
TRBJ2-3 . . TRBV29-1 TGCAGCGTTGAACAGATGGGGGCAAGCACAGATACGCAGTATTTT CSVEQMGASTDTQYF
TRBJ2-7 . . TRBV2 TGTGCCAGCTCAGGGGGGAGGCCGGGGTCCTACGAGCAGTACTTC CASSGGRPGSYEQYF
TRBJ1-1 . . TRBV28 TGTGCCAGCAGTTTTTTTCGGGGGACTGAAGCTTTCTTT CASSFFRGTEAFF
TRBJ2-1 TRBD2 . TRBV11-2 TGTGCCAGCAGCCCCTCTAGCGGGTCTTACAATGAGCAGTTCTTC CASSPSSGSYNEQFF
TRBJ1-2 . . TRBV6-1 TGTGCCAGCAGTGCCTCAGGGACTAGGGGCTACACCTTC CASSASGTRGYTF
TRBJ1-3 . . TRBV9 TGTGCCAGCAGCGTTATGGGCAGCTCCAGCTCTGGAAACACCATATATTTT CASSVMGSSSSGNTIYF
TRBJ1-5 . . TRBV6-6 TGTGCCAGCACTCAGGCGCTAAGACAGGTCAATCAGCCCCAGCATTTT CASTQALRQVNQPQHF
TRBJ1-1 TRBD1 . TRBV7-9 TGTGCCAGCAGCTTACAGGGGGACACTGAAGCTTTCTTT CASSLQGDTEAFF
TRBJ1-4 . . TRBV28 TGTGCCAGCAGTTTCGGGCGGGATGGAAAACTGTTTTTT CASSFGRDGKLFF
TRBJ1-3 TRBD1 . TRBV30 TGTGCCTGGAGTGTACGCACAGGGGTACGTCCTAGCTCTGGAAACACCATATATTTT CAWSVRTGVRPSSGNTIYF
TRBJ1-1 . once TRBV28 TGTGCCAGCCACAAAGTCGGGGGGCTGAGGCTTGGCACTGAAGCTTTCTTT CASHKVGGLRLGTEAFF
TRBJ1-6 TRBD1 . TRBV2 TGTGCCAGCAGCTACGGGACAGGCAACGGTCCCCTCCACTTT CASSYGTGNGPLHF
TRBJ1-2 TRBD1 . TRBV29-1 TGCAGCGTCGGACAGGGGGACATCTATGGCTACACCTTC CSVGQGDIYGYTF
TRBJ2-7 . few TRBV19 TGTGCCAGTAGTAGCCGGGACTCCGCTTACTTC CASSSRDSAYF
TRBJ2-1 . . TRBV4-1 TGCGCCAGCAGCCAAGAAGGACAACTTAGCTCCTACAATGAGCAGTTCTTC CASSQEGQLSSYNEQFF
TRBJ2-1 . . TRBV6-5 TGTGCCAGCAGCCTAGGAAGCGAGGTGTACAATGAGCAGTTCTTC CASSLGSEVYNEQFF
TRBJ2-3 TRBD2 . TRBV5-1 TGCGCCAGCAGCTTGGAGGCGGGGGGCACAGATACGCAGTATTTT CASSLEAGGTDTQYF
TRBJ2-7 . . TRBV5-4 TGTGCCAGCAGCTTGGACGTGGGGCCGAGCTCCTACGAGCAGTACTTC CASSLDVGPSSYEQYF
TRBJ1-2 TRBD1 . TRBV4-3 TGCGCCAGCAGCGGACAGGGATGGAACTATGGCTACACCTTC CASSGQGWNYGYTF
TRBJ1-4 . few TRBV4-3 TGCGCCAGCAGCCAAGAAAGAGGGATGGGTAATGAAAAACTGTTTTTT CASSQERGMGNEKLFF
TRBJ1-1 TRBD1 . TRBV6-5 TGTGCCAGCACCCCTCGACAGGGCAACACTGAAGCTTTCTTT CASTPRQGNTEAFF
TRBJ1-4 TRBD1 . TRBV5-4 TGTGCCAGCAGCTTGACAGGGGTCGGGGATGAAAAACTGTTTTTT CASSLTGVGDEKLFF
TRBJ1-3 . . TRBV21-1 TGTGCCATTCGGGACAGGGTCTTATCTGGAAACACCATATATTTT CAIRDRVLSGNTIYF
TRBJ1-5 . . TRBV6-1 TGTGCCAGCAGTGAGCGACCAGGTTATAGCAATCAGCCCCAGCATTTT CASSERPGYSNQPQHF
TRBJ1-1 . . TRBV15 TGTGCCACCAGCAGGGGCCGGGGAATTAACACTGAAGCTTTCTTT CATSRGRGINTEAFF
TRBJ2-7 TRBD1 . TRBV18 TGTGCCAGCTCACCACTCCAGGGGGCGAGGGATCCCTACGAGCAGTACTTC CASSPLQGARDPYEQYF
TRBJ2-5 TRBD2 . TRBV2 TGTGCCAGCAGTGAATTGGTGGGACTAGCGTTCGGGGAGACCCAGTACTTC CASSELVGLAFGETQYF
TRBJ1-1 TRBD1 few TRBV5-5 TGTGCCAGCAGCTTAGGACAGGGTCAAGCTTTCTTT CASSLGQGQAFF
TRBJ1-2 . . TRBV9 TGTGCCAGCAGCGGGGGACTATCCCCTAACTATGGCTACACCTTC CASSGGLSPNYGYTF
TRBJ2-1 TRBD1 few TRBV9 TGTGCCAGCAGCTGGACAGGGGACTGGTACAATGAGCAGTTCTTC CASSWTGDWYNEQFF
TRBJ1-2 . . TRBV7-9 TGTTCCAGCAGCTTACTAGAGGTGAATGGCTACACCTTC CSSSLLEVNGYTF
TRBJ2-6 . . TRBV5-4 TGTGCCAGCAACCGCGGGACGCCAACCTCTGGGGCCAACGTCCTGACTTTC CASNRGTPTSGANVLTF
TRBJ2-7 TRBD2 once TRBV4-1 TGCGCCAGCAGCCAAGGGGGGGGACCCTACGAGCAGTACTTC CASSQGGGPYEQYF